This is a list of T cell receptor beta chains from one sample in a study of T cell responses to AZD1222 COVID-19 vaccine. Assay: immunoSEQ multiplex PCR; the TCRdb copy retains only in-frame clones and omits some. The sample carries 150,000 to 200,000 clones, 88% recorded once. The starting material was peripheral blood, obtained 28 days after the second AZD1222 dose. The receptors shown here come from an adult who received the AZD1222 COVID-19 vaccine. Each CDR3 is given with its conserved first and last residue. The D gene is left open where the match is weak. Rows may omit the clone size; those that give it use once, few, many or a size class.

j_call cdr3_length d_call clone_size v_call cdr3_aa cdr3_nt
TRBJ2-2 15 - few TRBV5-1 CASSLSGSDTGELFF TGCGCCAGCAGCTTGTCGGGGAGTGACACCGGGGAGCTGTTTTTT
TRBJ1-6 16 - - TRBV9 CASSVEESSYNSPLHF TGTGCCAGCAGCGTAGAGGAGAGCTCCTATAATTCACCCCTCCACTTT
TRBJ2-1 14 - - TRBV30 CAWRRTVEANEQFF TGTGCCTGGAGACGGACAGTTGAAGCCAATGAGCAGTTCTTC
TRBJ2-2 18 TRBD1 few TRBV3-1/TRBV3-2 CASQSQGTGGKNTGELFF TGTGCCAGCCAAAGCCAGGGAACAGGGGGGAAAAACACCGGGGAGCTGTTTTTT
TRBJ1-1 13 - - TRBV19 CASSNSGLTEAFF TGTGCCAGTAGTAACTCCGGACTCACCGAAGCTTTCTTT
TRBJ2-3 13 - - TRBV6-4 CASSVTRTDTQYF TGTGCCAGCAGCGTGACCCGCACAGATACGCAGTATTTT
TRBJ1-3 14 TRBD1 - TRBV19 CASSLTGDGNTIYF TGTGCCAGTAGCTTGACAGGGGACGGAAACACCATATATTTT
TRBJ1-6 15 TRBD1 - TRBV6-6 CASTPTGGDNSPLHF TGTGCCAGCACCCCGACAGGGGGGGATAATTCACCCCTCCACTTT
TRBJ2-1 15 - - TRBV2 CASDLMSGRRGEQFF TGTGCCAGCGACCTTATGAGCGGGCGGCGGGGTGAGCAGTTCTTC
TRBJ1-2 13 - once TRBV7-8 CASSGPADYGYTF TGTGCCAGCAGCGGCCCCGCAGACTATGGCTACACCTTC
TRBJ1-5 13 - once TRBV27 CASGKGRDQPQHF TGTGCCAGCGGAAAAGGGAGGGATCAGCCCCAGCATTTT
TRBJ2-3 16 TRBD2 once TRBV18 CASSRTSGGSTDTQYF TGTGCCAGCTCGCGGACTAGCGGGGGAAGCACAGATACGCAGTATTTT
TRBJ2-1 15 - - TRBV7-2 CASSLDGSSEDEQFF TGTGCCAGCAGCTTAGATGGCTCGAGTGAGGATGAGCAGTTCTTC
TRBJ1-6 17 - - TRBV28 CASRVPGTSSYNSPLHF TGTGCCAGCAGAGTCCCCGGGACAAGCTCCTATAATTCACCCCTCCACTTT
TRBJ1-1 13 - few TRBV5-1 CASSPLRNTEAFF TGCGCCAGCAGCCCTCTACGGAACACTGAAGCTTTCTTT
TRBJ1-1 13 - - TRBV30 CAWSVGMNTEAFF TGTGCCTGGAGTGTGGGCATGAACACTGAAGCTTTCTTT
TRBJ2-7 16 TRBD1 - TRBV10-3 CAISPGGGQGNYEQYF TGTGCCATCAGTCCCGGGGGGGGACAGGGGAACTACGAGCAGTACTTC
TRBJ2-3 14 TRBD2 - TRBV4-2 CASSQLAGTDTQYF TGTGCCAGCAGCCAATTAGCGGGTACAGATACGCAGTATTTT
TRBJ1-1 16 TRBD1 - TRBV6-5 CASSYGTGYVDTEAFF TGTGCCAGCAGTTACGGGACAGGGTATGTTGACACTGAAGCTTTCTTT
TRBJ1-1 12 - - TRBV29-1 CSTGGEGTEAFF TGCAGCACCGGGGGGGAGGGGACTGAAGCTTTCTTT
TRBJ1-2 13 TRBD1 - TRBV5-1 CASSLQGAIGYTF TGCGCCAGCAGCTTGCAGGGGGCGATTGGCTACACCTTC
TRBJ1-2 11 TRBD1 - TRBV10-3 CATATGPGYTF TGTGCCACCGCGACAGGGCCTGGCTACACCTTC
TRBJ1-1 14 TRBD1 - TRBV30 CAWATGVGGTEAFF TGTGCCTGGGCGACAGGGGTGGGTGGCACTGAAGCTTTCTTT
TRBJ1-4 17 - - TRBV28 CASSLGGQGRGGEKLFF TGTGCCAGCAGTTTAGGGGGGCAGGGACGGGGTGGTGAAAAACTGTTTTTT
TRBJ1-1 14 - - TRBV6-5 CASSTTGTGSFAFF TGTGCCAGCAGTACAACCGGGACTGGGAGTTTCGCTTTCTTT
TRBJ1-1 15 TRBD1 - TRBV11-1 CASSFPGTGGTEAFF TGTGCCAGCAGCTTCCCCGGGACAGGAGGGACTGAAGCTTTCTTT
TRBJ1-3 15 - - TRBV7-2 CASSSYRETGNTIYF TGTGCCAGCAGCTCTTACAGGGAAACTGGAAACACCATATATTTT
TRBJ2-7 16 TRBD1 - TRBV2 CASSFTLGQGTYEQYF TGTGCCAGCAGTTTCACCCTGGGACAGGGGACCTACGAGCAGTACTTC
TRBJ2-6 17 TRBD1 - TRBV15 CATSTGTGAPGANVLTF TGTGCCACCAGCACGGGGACAGGGGCTCCTGGGGCCAACGTCCTGACTTTC
TRBJ1-5 15 - few TRBV29-1 CSVERGDEGNQPQHF TGCAGCGTTGAACGTGGGGATGAGGGCAATCAGCCCCAGCATTTT
TRBJ2-7 17 - - TRBV4-2 CASSQGTKARSSYEQYF TGTGCCAGCAGCCAAGGGACCAAAGCACGGAGCTCCTACGAGCAGTACTTC
TRBJ1-2 16 TRBD1 - TRBV5-4 CASSLSPTGIGNGYTF TGTGCCAGCAGCTTGAGTCCGACAGGGATAGGAAATGGCTACACCTTC
TRBJ1-3 11 - - TRBV5-5 CASSVGNTIYF TGTGCCAGCAGCGTGGGAAACACCATATATTTT
TRBJ2-2 16 - - TRBV5-4 CASSLDPGANTGELFF TGTGCCAGCAGCTTGGACCCGGGCGCGAACACCGGGGAGCTGTTTTTT
TRBJ2-7 12 - - TRBV5-1 CASSSQGGEQYF TGCGCCAGCAGCTCACAGGGAGGCGAGCAGTACTTC
TRBJ2-5 16 - - TRBV7-3 CASSLKPRQGRETQYF TGTGCCAGCAGCTTAAAGCCCCGCCAGGGACGGGAGACCCAGTACTTC
TRBJ1-2 16 - - TRBV3-1/TRBV3-2 CASSQDFQGGRYGYTF TGTGCCAGCAGCCAAGATTTCCAGGGTGGCCGCTATGGCTACACCTTC
TRBJ2-3 15 TRBD2 - TRBV2 CASSILAGGQDTQYF TGTGCCAGCAGTATACTAGCGGGGGGGCAGGATACGCAGTATTTT
TRBJ1-1 13 - - TRBV7-3 CASSLIRNTEAFF TGTGCCAGCAGCTTAATCAGGAACACTGAAGCTTTCTTT
TRBJ1-1 15 - - TRBV6-5 CASSRAVGALTEAFF TGTGCCAGCAGTCGTGCAGTGGGGGCGTTGACTGAAGCTTTCTTT
TRBJ1-4 14 - - TRBV7-8 CASSQPSMREKLFF TGTGCCAGCAGCCAACCCTCTATGAGGGAAAAACTGTTTTTT
TRBJ1-5 13 - - TRBV19 CASSDRPNQPQHF TGTGCCAGTAGTGACAGGCCCAATCAGCCCCAGCATTTT
TRBJ2-1 20 - - TRBV6-6 CASSPEGSEIDSPNYNEQFF TGTGCCAGCAGTCCCGAGGGTTCTGAGATAGACAGTCCCAACTACAATGAGCAGTTCTTC
TRBJ1-6 20 TRBD1 - TRBV30 CAWSSKRGQTASSYNSPLHF TGTGCCTGGAGTTCTAAAAGGGGACAGACGGCAAGCTCCTATAATTCACCCCTCCACTTT
TRBJ2-3 17 TRBD2 few TRBV5-1 CASSLEGRDGGTDTQYF TGCGCCAGCAGCTTGGAGGGGAGGGACGGAGGCACAGATACGCAGTATTTT
TRBJ2-3 15 TRBD1 once TRBV7-9 CASSDTGGGADTQYF TGTGCCAGCAGTGACACAGGGGGCGGCGCAGATACGCAGTATTTT
TRBJ1-1 13 - - TRBV7-9 CASSLVLAVEAFF TGTGCCAGCAGCTTAGTGTTGGCAGTAGAAGCTTTCTTT
TRBJ2-1 19 TRBD1 - TRBV10-3 CAISESSSYRGQLNNEQFF TGTGCCATCAGTGAGTCGAGCTCTTACAGGGGGCAATTAAACAATGAGCAGTTCTTC
TRBJ1-6 17 TRBD1 - TRBV5-1 CASSAAASGGNNSPLHF TGCGCCAGCAGCGCGGCCGCCTCAGGGGGTAATAATTCACCCCTCCACTTT
TRBJ2-1 15 TRBD2 - TRBV5-1 CASSFGTSGVNEQFF TGCGCCAGCAGCTTCGGGACTAGCGGGGTGAATGAGCAGTTCTTC
TRBJ1-5 15 TRBD1 - TRBV19 CASSSTRQGGQPQHF TGTGCCAGTAGTAGCACCCGACAGGGCGGACAGCCCCAGCATTTT
TRBJ2-3 16 TRBD2 - TRBV9 CASSVGGTSGRDTQYF TGTGCCAGCAGCGTAGGGGGGACTAGCGGTCGAGATACGCAGTATTTT
TRBJ1-5 14 - once TRBV21-1 CASTQGLLNQPQHF TGTGCCAGCACCCAGGGACTGTTAAATCAGCCCCAGCATTTT
TRBJ2-5 17 TRBD2 - TRBV3-1/TRBV3-2 CASSQGNSGGARETQYF TGTGCCAGCAGCCAAGGGAATAGCGGGGGGGCGCGAGAGACCCAGTACTTC
TRBJ1-1 11 - - TRBV29-1 CSVGFQGRAFF TGCAGCGTTGGGTTCCAGGGTAGGGCTTTCTTT
TRBJ2-1 16 TRBD1 - TRBV6-5 CASSYTWDSSYNEQFF TGTGCCAGCAGTTACACCTGGGACAGCTCCTACAATGAGCAGTTCTTC
TRBJ1-2 16 TRBD1 - TRBV6-1 CASSVGTGGGEVGYTF TGTGCCAGCAGTGTCGGGACAGGTGGAGGAGAAGTAGGCTACACCTTC
TRBJ2-7 14 - - TRBV30 CAWTMTGRLYEQYF TGTGCCTGGACCATGACAGGGAGGCTTTACGAGCAGTACTTC
TRBJ2-7 13 - once TRBV9 CASSLRPIDEQYF TGTGCCAGCAGCTTGCGGCCCATCGACGAGCAGTACTTC